One and the same sample provided the 17 T cell receptor beta chains below, sequenced in a study of T cell clonality in common variable immunodeficiency. Clones were sequenced by immunoSEQ multiplex PCR, and TCRdb holds only the in-frame ones, with some missing. There are 80,000 or so clones in the sample, none observed a single time. Source material: peripheral blood mononuclear cells. The receptor set was obtained from a person between 18 and 75 years old in good health.

This clone was observed at least ten times. The read ends 3 residues early relative to the CDR3; the germline J gene fills the gap. The chain recombines TRBV20-1 with TRBJ2-5; 8 bases line up with TRBD2. V lost 5 bases and J lost 5; bases outside the gene matches: 13. The germline V gene has CDR1 DFQATT and CDR2 SNEGSKA (reference sequence). CDR3 length: 15 amino acids. The CDR3 region is CSAPRAGGYGETQYF. CDR3 DNA (partial): TGCAGTGCTCCTCGCGCGGGAGGATATGGGGAGACC.

This clone was recorded many times. The junction does not match germline at one end; this may be a read error. The sequenced fragment ends 3 residues before the CDR3 boundary, so the rest is inferred from the germline J gene. The V and J genes are TRBV4-2 and TRBJ2-2, with 11 bases matching TRBD2. CDR3 length: 15 amino acids. Germline CDR1 and CDR2: LGHNA and YNFKEQ. CDR3 DNA (partial): TGCGCCAGCAGCCAACTAGCGGGGGACACCGGGGAG. Translation gives CASSQLAGDTGE. The full CDR3 sequence reads CASSQLAGDTGELFF.

This clone was counted many times. The read finishes 3 residues shy of the CDR3 end, and the germline J gene is used to complete it. This chain links TRBV5-1 with TRBJ2-2; the match to TRBD1 covers 7 bases. V gave up 4 bases and J gave up 6 bases; unmatched junction bases: 18. The germline gives CDR1 SGHRS, CDR2 YFSETQ. The CDR3 runs 18 residues. The CDR3 bases that were read are TGCGCCAGCAGCCTTCAAGGACAGGCGAGAATTTTCTCCGGGGAG. Residues: CASSLQGQARIFSGE. The full CDR3 protein reads CASSLQGQARIFSGELFF.

There are many counts of this clone. The read ends 3 residues shy of where the CDR3 ends; the end is completed using the germline J gene. The gene calls are TRBV6-4 and TRBJ2-3, with 7 positions matching TRBD1. Trimming removed 8 bases from V and 0 bases from J; junction bases left unmatched: 5. The CDR3 sequence is 14 residues long. Germline assignment: CDR1 MRHNA and CDR2 SNTAGT. Incomplete CDR3 DNA: TGTGCCAGCCGCTGGGACAGCAGCACAGATACG. Protein sequence: CASRWDSSTDT. The complete CDR3 reads CASRWDSSTDTQYF.

This clone appeared many times. The CDR3 goes on 3 residues after the read ends, and that part is filled in from the germline J gene. This rearrangement joins TRBV5-4 to TRBJ2-7; 8 nucleotides align to TRBD2. Germline V gene data show CDR1 as SGHNT and CDR2 as YYREEE (reference sequence). CDR3 length: 14 residues. The V segment lost 4 bases and the J segment 6 bases; nucleotides outside the gene matches: 9. The CDR3 here is CASSPTGGRPEQYF. The sequenced part of the CDR3 DNA is TGTGCCAGCAGCCCTACTGGCGGGAGGCCCGAG. The whole variable domain, remainder taken from reference TRBV5-4 and TRBJ2-7, is ETGVTQSPTHLIKTRGQQVTLRCSSQSGHNTVSWYQQALGQGPQFIFQYYREEENGRGNFPPRFSGLQFPNYSSELNVNALELDDSALYLCASSPTGGRPEQYFGPGTRLTVT.

This clone was observed at least ten times. The CDR3 is cut off 3 residues early in the read; its end comes from the germline J gene. The gene calls are TRBV20-1 and TRBJ1-2; D is unresolved. The CDR3 runs to 13 residues. Trimming took 3 bases from V and 3 from J, leaving 11 bases between them. Germline CDR1 reads DFQATT; CDR2 reads SNEGSKA (reference sequence). This CDR3 reads CSASLVGDYGYTF. The covered CDR3 bases are TGCAGTGCTAGTCTAGTAGGAGACTATGGC.

This clone was picked up a small number of times. The read stops 3 residues short of the end of the CDR3; the missing end is completed from the germline J gene. The chain is built from TRBV2 and TRBJ1-1; D unclear. The CDR3 contains 16 residues. Germline V gene data show CDR1 as SNHLY and CDR2 as FYNNEI. The V end was cut by 4 bases, the J end by 1 base, with 16 bases between. The DNA read from the CDR3 is TGTGCCAGCAGTGTTAGGGCAGCCTTCACGAACACTGAA. Translated, it gives CASSVRAAFTNTE. The whole CDR3 protein is CASSVRAAFTNTEAFF.

This clone has a count of ten or more. The CDR3 end is not reached by the read, which stops 3 residues before it; the germline J gene fills it in. The gene calls are TRBV6-1 and TRBJ2-2, with D perhaps TRBD1 (6 bases). Germline CDR1 is MNHNS and CDR2 is SASEGT. V was pared by 3 bases and J by 7 bases, with 9 bases between. The CDR3 is made up of 13 amino acids. The CDR3 loop is CASSETGYGELFF. The CDR3 DNA, read in part, is TGTGCCAGCAGTGAGACAGGTTACGGGGAG.

This clone was observed at least ten times. The CDR3 is cut off 3 residues early in the read; its end comes from the germline J gene. V is TRBV7-2 and J is TRBJ1-5; D remains unclear. The CDR3 covers 15 residues. The V gene lost 5 bases and the J gene lost 4 bases, with 15 bases spanning the gap. Germline values: CDR1 SGHTA, CDR2 FQGNSA. CDR3 DNA (partial): TGTGCCAGCAGCCCGTTTGGGCCGATAAATCAGCCC. Amino acid sequence: CASSPFGPINQP. The entire CDR3 protein reads CASSPFGPINQPQHF.

On this clone itself: From the germline J gene comes the end of the CDR3, since the read stops 3 residues before it. The chain is built from TRBV30 and TRBJ1-1, with 7 bases that match TRBD1. With V trimmed by 5 bases and J by 5 bases, 20 bases remained unmatched. The CDR3 runs 17 residues. Germline V CDR1 and CDR2: GTSNPN, SVGIG (reference sequence). CDR3 bases read: TGTGCCTGGGGAGGGGTGGGACAGATCTTCCTGGAGACTGAA. Protein sequence: CAWGGVGQIFLETE. The full CDR3 is CAWGGVGQIFLETEAFF.

In its sample, this clone was seen many times. Sequencing ends 3 residues short of the CDR3 end; the germline J gene provides the rest. Within the sample, other DNA sequences also encode this same CDR3. V gene TRBV20-1 combines with J gene TRBJ2-1; D possibly corresponds to TRBD2 (5 bases). The CDR3 totals 14 residues. Germline CDR1 DFQATT, CDR2 SNEGSKA (reference sequence). V shed 3 bases and J shed 7 bases, with 16 bases lying between them. CDR3 in amino acids: CSARKSLVPNEQFF. The CDR3 DNA, read in part, is TGCAGTGCTAGGAAATCACTAGTCCCTAATGAG.

In this sample, this clone turned up many times. With the read ending 3 residues before the CDR3 end, the germline J gene is used to fill in that end. V gene TRBV6-2 or TRBV6-3 combines with J gene TRBJ2-5; 7 nucleotides agree with TRBD1. Germline trimming cut 0 bases from V and 5 bases from J; bases unmatched to any gene: 9. The CDR3 has 16 amino acids. Germline values: CDR1 MNHEY, CDR2 SVGEGT. The DNA read from the CDR3 is TGTGCCAGCAGTTACTCGAAGGGGGCGCACGGGGAGACC. It codes for CASSYSKGAHGET. The full-length CDR3 reads as CASSYSKGAHGETQYF.

This clone was seen ten or more times. The sequenced fragment ends 3 residues before the CDR3 boundary, so the rest is inferred from the germline J gene. This chain uses TRBV6-2 or TRBV6-3 with TRBJ2-3; TRBD1 agrees at 7 bases. CDR1 is MNHEY, CDR2 SVGEGT, per germline. V was pared by 4 bases and J by 4 bases, with 2 bases of the junction left unmatched. The CDR3 is 13 amino acids. The CDR3 DNA, read in part, is TGTGCCAGCAGTTCACAGGGGCCAGATACG. This codes for CASSSQGPDT. The entire CDR3 sequence reads CASSSQGPDTQYF.

This clone showed up just a few times. The read terminates 3 residues before the CDR3 end, so the remaining end is supplied by the germline J gene. The chain employs TRBV7-9 and TRBJ1-3; 7 nucleotides align to TRBD1. The V gene's germline CDR1 is SEHNR and CDR2 FQNEAQ (reference sequence). This CDR3 comprises 15 residues. V was pared by 1 base and J by 4 bases, with 4 bases of the junction left unmatched. The DNA read from the CDR3 is TGTGCCAGCAGCTTAGGAAACAGGGGAGGAAACACC. Its protein is CASSLGNRGGNT. The complete CDR3 protein is CASSLGNRGGNTIYF.

This clone occurred many times. The CDR3 extends 3 residues past the end of the read, so its final part is completed from the germline J gene. The V call is TRBV20-1, the J call TRBJ2-7, with TRBD2 matching 12 bases. J gave up 0 bases and V 4 bases, and 4 bases lay outside the gene matches. This CDR3 has 15 amino acids. The germline V gene has CDR1 DFQATT and CDR2 SNEGSKA (reference sequence). The CDR3 reads CSATGLAGYSYEQYF. Partial CDR3 DNA: TGCAGTGCTACAGGACTAGCGGGGTACTCCTACGAG.

This clone was observed many times. The read terminates 3 residues before the CDR3 end, so the remaining end is supplied by the germline J gene. The V gene is TRBV7-2, the J gene TRBJ2-3; 7 nucleotides align to TRBD1. The CDR3 runs to 12 residues. Germline V CDR1 and CDR2: SGHTA, FQGNSA. V was clipped by 5 bases and J by 7 bases; unmatched bases: 3. CDR3 sequence: CASSPGGNTQYF. The sequenced part of the CDR3 DNA is TGTGCCAGCAGCCCAGGGGGTAATACG.

This clone was picked up many times. The read terminates 3 residues ahead of where the CDR3 ends, so the germline J gene completes it. This chain links TRBV2 with TRBJ2-3; 7 bases fit TRBD2. The germline V gene has CDR1 SNHLY and CDR2 FYNNEI. The trim removed 9 bases at V and 0 bases at J, leaving 6 bases unmatched. CDR3 length: 14 amino acids. The CDR3 bases that were read are TGTGCCAGTCGACTAGCCCCTAGCACAGATACG. Encoded protein: CASRLAPSTDT. The entire CDR3 protein is CASRLAPSTDTQYF.